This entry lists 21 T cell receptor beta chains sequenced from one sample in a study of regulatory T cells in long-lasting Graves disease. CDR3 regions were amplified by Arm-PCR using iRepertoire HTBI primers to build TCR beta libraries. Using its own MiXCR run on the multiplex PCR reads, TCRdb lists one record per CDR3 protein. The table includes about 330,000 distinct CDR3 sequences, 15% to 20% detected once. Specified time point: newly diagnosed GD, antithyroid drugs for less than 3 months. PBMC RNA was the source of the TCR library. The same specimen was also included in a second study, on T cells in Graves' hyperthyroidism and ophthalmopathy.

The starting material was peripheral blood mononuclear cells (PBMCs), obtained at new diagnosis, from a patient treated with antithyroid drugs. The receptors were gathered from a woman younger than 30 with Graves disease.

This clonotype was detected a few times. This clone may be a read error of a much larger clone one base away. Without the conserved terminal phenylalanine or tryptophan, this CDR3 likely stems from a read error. The CDR3 DNA reads as TGCGCCAGCAGCTTGGTCGCAGGAGGGAACACTGAAGCTTTCCTT. This gives the protein CASSLVAGGNTEAFL. V and J are TRBV5-1 and TRBJ1-1, with unresolved D. CDR1 is SGHRS and CDR2 is YFSETQ in the germline V gene. This CDR3 contains 15 residues. V lost 0 bases and J lost 1, with 10 bases in between.

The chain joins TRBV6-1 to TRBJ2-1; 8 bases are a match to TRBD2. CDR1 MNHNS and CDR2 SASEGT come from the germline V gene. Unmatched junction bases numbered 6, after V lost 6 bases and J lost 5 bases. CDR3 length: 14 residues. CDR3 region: CASSRVAGNNEQFF. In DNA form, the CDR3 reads TGTGCCAGCAGCAGAGTAGCGGGAAACAATGAGCAGTTCTTC.

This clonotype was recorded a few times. The CDR3 DNA is TGTGCCACCACAGGCGCCACCGGGGAGCTGTTTTTT. Its translation is CATTGATGELFF. The rearrangement uses TRBV24-1 and TRBJ2-2; D is ambiguous. V was trimmed by 8 bases and J by 4 bases, leaving 7 bases between them. The germline CDR1 and CDR2 sequences are KGHDR and SFDVKD. The CDR3 has 12 amino acids.

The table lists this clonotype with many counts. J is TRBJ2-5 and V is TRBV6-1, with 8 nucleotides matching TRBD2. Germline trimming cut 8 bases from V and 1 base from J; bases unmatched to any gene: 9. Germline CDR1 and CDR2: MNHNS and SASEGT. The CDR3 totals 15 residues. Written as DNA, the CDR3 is TGTGCCAGCCATAAAGCGGGGGCCGTCCAAGAGACCCAGTACTTC. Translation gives CASHKAGAVQETQYF.

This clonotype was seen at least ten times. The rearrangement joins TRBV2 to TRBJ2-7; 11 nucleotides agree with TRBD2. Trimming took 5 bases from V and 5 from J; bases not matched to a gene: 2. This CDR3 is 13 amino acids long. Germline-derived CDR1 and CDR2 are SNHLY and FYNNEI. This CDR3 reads CASSRLAGNEQYF. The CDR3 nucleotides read TGTGCCAGCAGTAGACTAGCGGGGAACGAGCAGTACTTC.

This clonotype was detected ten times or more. The CDR3 nucleotides are TGTGCCAGCAGCCAAAATAGGGGGGATACGCAGTATTTT. Encoded protein: CASSQNRGDTQYF. This chain links TRBV3-1 with TRBJ2-3, with a tentative D call TRBD1 (6 bases). The CDR3 loop spans 13 amino acids. Germline-derived CDR1 and CDR2 are LGHDT and YNNKEL (reference sequence). Trimming took 2 bases from V and 6 from J, leaving 9 bases between them.

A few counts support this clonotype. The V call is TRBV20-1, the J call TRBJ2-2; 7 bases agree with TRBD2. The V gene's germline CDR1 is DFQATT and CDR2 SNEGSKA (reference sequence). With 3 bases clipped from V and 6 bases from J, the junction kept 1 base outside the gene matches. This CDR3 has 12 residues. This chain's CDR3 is CSASREAGELFF. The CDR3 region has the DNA TGCAGTGCTAGTCGGGAGGCCGGGGAGCTGTTTTTT.

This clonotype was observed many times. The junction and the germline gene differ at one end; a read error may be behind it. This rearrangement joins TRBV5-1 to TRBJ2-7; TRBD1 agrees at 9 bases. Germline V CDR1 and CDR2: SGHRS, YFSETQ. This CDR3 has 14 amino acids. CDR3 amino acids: CASSLPDRGYEQYF. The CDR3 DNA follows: TGTGCCAGCAGCTTGCCGGACAGGGGATACGAGCAGTACTTC.

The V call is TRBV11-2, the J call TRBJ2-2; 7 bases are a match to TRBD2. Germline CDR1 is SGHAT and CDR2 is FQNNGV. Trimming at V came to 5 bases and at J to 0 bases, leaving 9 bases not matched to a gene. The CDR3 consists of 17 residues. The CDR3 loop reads CASSRPGGYANTGELFF. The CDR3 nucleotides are TGTGCCAGCAGCCGCCCGGGGGGTTACGCGAACACCGGGGAGCTGTTTTTT.

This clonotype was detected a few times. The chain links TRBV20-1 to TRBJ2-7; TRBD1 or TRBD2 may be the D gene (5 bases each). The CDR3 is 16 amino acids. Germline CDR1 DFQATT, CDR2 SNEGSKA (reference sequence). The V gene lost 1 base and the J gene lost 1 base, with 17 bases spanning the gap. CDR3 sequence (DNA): TGCAGTGCTAGAGGAGACGGGGCAGTGAGTTCCTACGAGCAGTACTTC. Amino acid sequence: CSARGDGAVSSYEQYF.

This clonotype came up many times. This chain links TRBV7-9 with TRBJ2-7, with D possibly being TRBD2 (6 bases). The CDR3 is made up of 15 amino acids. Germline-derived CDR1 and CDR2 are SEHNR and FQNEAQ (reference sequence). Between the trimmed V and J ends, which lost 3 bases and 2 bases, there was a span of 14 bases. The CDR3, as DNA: TGTGCCAGCAGCTTCCGAGCTAGCGAAACCTACGAGCAGTACTTC. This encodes CASSFRASETYEQYF.

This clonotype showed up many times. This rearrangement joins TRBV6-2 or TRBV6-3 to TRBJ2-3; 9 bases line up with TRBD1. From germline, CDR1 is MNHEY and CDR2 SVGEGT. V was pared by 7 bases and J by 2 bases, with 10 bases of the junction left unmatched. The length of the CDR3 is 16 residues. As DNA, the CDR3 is TGTGCCAGCATGACGAACCGGGACAGGGCCACAGATACGCAGTATTTT. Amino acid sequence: CASMTNRDRATDTQYF.

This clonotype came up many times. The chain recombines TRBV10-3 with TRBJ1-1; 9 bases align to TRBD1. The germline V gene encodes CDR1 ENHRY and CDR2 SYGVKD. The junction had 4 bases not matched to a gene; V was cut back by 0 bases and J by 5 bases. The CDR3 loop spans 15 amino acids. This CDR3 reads CAISESTGGWTEAFF. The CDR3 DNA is TGTGCCATCAGTGAGTCCACAGGGGGCTGGACTGAAGCTTTCTTT.

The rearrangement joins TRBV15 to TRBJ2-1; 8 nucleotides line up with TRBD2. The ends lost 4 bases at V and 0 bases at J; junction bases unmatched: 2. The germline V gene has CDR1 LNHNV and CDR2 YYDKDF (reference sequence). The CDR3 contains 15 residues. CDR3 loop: CATSKSGSSYNEQFF. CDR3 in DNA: TGTGCCACCAGCAAAAGCGGGAGCTCCTACAATGAGCAGTTCTTC.

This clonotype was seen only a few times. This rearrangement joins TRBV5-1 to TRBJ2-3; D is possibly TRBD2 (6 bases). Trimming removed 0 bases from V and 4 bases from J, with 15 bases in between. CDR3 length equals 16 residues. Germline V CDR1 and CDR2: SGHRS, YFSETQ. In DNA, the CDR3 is TGCGCCAGCAGCTTGGAGGCGGGACGTGGCGCAGATACGCAGTATTTT. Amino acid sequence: CASSLEAGRGADTQYF.

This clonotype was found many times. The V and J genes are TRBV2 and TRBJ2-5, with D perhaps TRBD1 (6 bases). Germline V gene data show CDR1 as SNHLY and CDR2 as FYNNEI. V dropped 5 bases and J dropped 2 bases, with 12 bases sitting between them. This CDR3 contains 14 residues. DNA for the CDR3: TGTGCCAGCAGTAAGGGGACACGACAAGAGACCCAGTACTTC. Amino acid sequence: CASSKGTRQETQYF.

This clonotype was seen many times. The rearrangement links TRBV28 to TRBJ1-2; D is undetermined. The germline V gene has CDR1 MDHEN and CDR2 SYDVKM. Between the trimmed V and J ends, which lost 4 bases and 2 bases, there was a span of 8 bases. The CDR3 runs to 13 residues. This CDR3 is CASSSSNNYGYTF. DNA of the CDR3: TGTGCCAGCAGTTCCAGTAACAACTATGGCTACACCTTC.

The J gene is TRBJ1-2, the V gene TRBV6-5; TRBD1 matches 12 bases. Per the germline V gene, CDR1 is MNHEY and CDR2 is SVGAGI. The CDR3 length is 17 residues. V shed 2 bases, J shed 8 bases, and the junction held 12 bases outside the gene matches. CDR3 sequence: CASSYQTGTGGRSGYTF. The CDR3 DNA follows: TGTGCCAGCAGTTACCAGACCGGGACAGGGGGCCGTTCCGGCTACACCTTC.

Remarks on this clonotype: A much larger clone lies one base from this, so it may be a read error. CDR3 DNA: TGTGCCAGCAGTTCTCAGAGCTCTGGGGCCAACGTCCTGACTTTC. This codes for CASSSQSSGANVLTF. The chain has TRBV28 and TRBJ2-6; no definite D call. Germline values: CDR1 MDHEN, CDR2 SYDVKM. The CDR3 is 15 residues long. V lost 4 bases and J lost 0, with 7 bases in between.

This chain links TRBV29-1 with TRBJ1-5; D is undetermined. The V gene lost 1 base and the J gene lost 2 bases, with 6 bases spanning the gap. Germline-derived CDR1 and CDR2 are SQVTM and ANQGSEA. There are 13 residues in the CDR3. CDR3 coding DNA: TGCAGCGTTGAAGTGGACGGCAATCAGCCCCAGCATTTT. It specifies CSVEVDGNQPQHF.

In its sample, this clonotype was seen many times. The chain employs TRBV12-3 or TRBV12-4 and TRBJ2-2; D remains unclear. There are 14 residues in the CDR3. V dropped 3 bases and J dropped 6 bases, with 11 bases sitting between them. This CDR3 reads CASSFTPLAGELFF. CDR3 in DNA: TGTGCCAGCAGTTTTACCCCACTGGCCGGGGAGCTGTTTTTT.